The following is a TCR beta chain sequence with its context. These data belong to a study of cytomegalovirus exposure and HLA in healthy donors. Study-level information: Early released data comprised 80 million or so unique TCRs from HLA-typed donors.

PCR used 60 Vbeta primers and 13 Jbeta primers. Only in-frame clones appear in the TCRdb table, and some are missing; sequencing was by immunoSEQ multiplex PCR. Seen here are about 190,000 clones, roughly 80% observed once, and the top ten hold 6.3%. Sequencing was carried out using PBMCs. The sequence was collected from a man between 40 and 49 years old in good health and CMV-seropositive.

CDR3 sequence reads: CASSVGTGLEGYTF. The CDR3 coding sequence is TGTGCCAGCAGCGTGGGGACAGGCTTAGAAGGCTACACCTTC. This chain links TRBV9 with TRBJ1-2, with 8 bases that match TRBD1. The J segment lost 8 bases and the V segment lost 2 bases, leaving 8 bases of the junction unmatched. Germline values: CDR1 SGDLS, CDR2 YYNGEE. The CDR3 spans 14 residues.